This T cell receptor (beta chain) was observed in a study of blood T cell repertoires in COVID-19. About the study: Sites in the United States, Italy and Spain provided acute and convalescent COVID-19 samples. T cells, B-cell-depleted T cells, or PBMCs provided the cDNA or gDNA that served as material.

In the original processing: Amplification of reference gene primers provided the estimated nucleated cell counts. Sequencing was performed with immunoSEQ multiplex PCR; in TCRdb, only in-frame clones are kept and a portion is missing. V and J calls and clone size follow that table, whereas D and trimming were derived from the DNA. The sample yields 200,000 or so clones, roughly 88% seen once. Germline loops: CDR1 SGHNT, CDR2 YYREEE (reference sequence). The trim removed 0 bases at V and 3 bases at J, leaving 1 base unmatched. CDR3 length: 14 residues. This receptor was taken from a man aged 40-55 years who had recovered from COVID-19. Sequencing used peripheral blood. The chain has TRBV5-4 and TRBJ2-7, with 9 nucleotides matching TRBD1. The CDR3 DNA reads TGTGCCAGCAGCTTGGCGGGACAGGGCTACGAGCAGTACTTC. Its protein product is CASSLAGQGYEQYF.